This TCR beta chain was recorded in a study of CD8+ T cells in alopecia areata. About the research overall: A regimen of oral tofacitinib, 5 to 10 mg twice daily, was given to treated patients.

After isolation, RNA underwent reverse transcription to generate cDNA as the sequencing template. Libraries were prepared by immunoSEQ multiplex PCR; TCRdb keeps only in-frame clonotypes and omits some of them. Among a few hundred thousand clones listed, more than 45% were seen once. Treatment of the sample: oral pan-JAK inhibitor, 5-10 mg twice daily. CDR3 length: 14 amino acids. Looked up from germline, CDR1 is GTSNPN and CDR2 is SVGIG (reference sequence). Deletions cut 5 bases from V and 5 bases from J, with 18 bases between. Sequencing was performed on CD4+ T cells sorted from blood, taken at week 4, from a patient treated with tofacitinib. This clonotype was sampled from a human donor with alopecia areata. The chain is built from TRBV30 and TRBJ1-1; no clear D. CDR3 sequence reads: CAWRKDLVGTEAFF. As DNA, the CDR3 is TGTGCCTGGCGCAAGGACTTAGTGGGGACTGAAGCTTTCTTT.